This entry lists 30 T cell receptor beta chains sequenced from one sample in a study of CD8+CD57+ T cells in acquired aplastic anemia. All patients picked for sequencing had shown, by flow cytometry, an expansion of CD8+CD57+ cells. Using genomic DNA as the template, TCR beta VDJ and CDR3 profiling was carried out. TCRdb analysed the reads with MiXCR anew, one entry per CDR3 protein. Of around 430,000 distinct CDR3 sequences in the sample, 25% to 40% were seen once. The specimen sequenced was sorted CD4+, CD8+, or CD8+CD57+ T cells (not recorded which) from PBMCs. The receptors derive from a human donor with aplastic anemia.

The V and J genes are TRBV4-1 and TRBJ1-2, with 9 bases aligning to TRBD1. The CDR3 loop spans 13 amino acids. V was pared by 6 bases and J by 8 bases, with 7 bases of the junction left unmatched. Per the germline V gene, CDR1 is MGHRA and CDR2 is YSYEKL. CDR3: CASRVQGAPGYTF. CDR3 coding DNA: TGCGCCAGCAGGGTACAGGGGGCGCCCGGCTACACCTTC.

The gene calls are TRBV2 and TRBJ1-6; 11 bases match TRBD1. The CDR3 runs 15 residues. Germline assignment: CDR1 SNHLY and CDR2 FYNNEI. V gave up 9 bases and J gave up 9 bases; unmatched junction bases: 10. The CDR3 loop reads CASSNPGQGGSPLHF. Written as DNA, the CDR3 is TGTGCCAGTTCAAATCCGGGACAGGGGGGTTCACCCCTCCACTTT. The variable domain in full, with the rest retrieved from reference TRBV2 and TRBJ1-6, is EPEVTQTPSHQVTQMGQEVILRCVPISNHLYFYWYRQILGQKVEFLVSFYNNEISEKSEIFDDQFSVERPDGSNFTLKIRSTKLEDSAMYFCASSNPGQGGSPLHFGNGTRLTVT.

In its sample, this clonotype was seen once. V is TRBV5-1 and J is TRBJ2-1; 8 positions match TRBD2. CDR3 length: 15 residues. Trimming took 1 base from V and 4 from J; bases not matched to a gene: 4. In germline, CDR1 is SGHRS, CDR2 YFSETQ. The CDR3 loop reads CASSLNGGVYNEQFF. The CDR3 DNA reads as TGCGCCAGCAGCTTGAACGGGGGGGTTTACAATGAGCAGTTCTTC. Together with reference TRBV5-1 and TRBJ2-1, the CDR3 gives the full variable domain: KAGVTQTPRYLIKTRGQQVTLSCSPISGHRSVSWYQQTPGQGLQFLFEYFSETQRNKGNFPGRFSGRQFSNSRSEMNVSTLELGDSALYLCASSLNGGVYNEQFFGPGTRLTVL.

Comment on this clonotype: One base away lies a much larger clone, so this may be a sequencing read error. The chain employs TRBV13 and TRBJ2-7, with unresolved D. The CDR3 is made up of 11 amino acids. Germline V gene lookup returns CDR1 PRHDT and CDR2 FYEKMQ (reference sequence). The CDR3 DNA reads TGTGTCAGCAGCTCTCGATACGAGCAGTACTTC. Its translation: CVSSSRYEQYF.

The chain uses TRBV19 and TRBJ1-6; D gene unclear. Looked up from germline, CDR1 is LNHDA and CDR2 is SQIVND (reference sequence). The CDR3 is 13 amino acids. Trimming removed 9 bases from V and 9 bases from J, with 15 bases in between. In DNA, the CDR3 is TGTGCCAGCTCTTCTAGCGGGAGTTCACCCCTCCACTTT. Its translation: CASSSSGSSPLHF. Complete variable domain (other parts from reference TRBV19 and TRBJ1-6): DGGITQSPKYLFRKEGQNVTLSCEQNLNHDAMYWYRQDPGQGLRLIYYSQIVNDFQKGDIAEGYSVSREKKESFPLTVTSAQKNPTAFYLCASSSSGSSPLHFGNGTRLTVT.

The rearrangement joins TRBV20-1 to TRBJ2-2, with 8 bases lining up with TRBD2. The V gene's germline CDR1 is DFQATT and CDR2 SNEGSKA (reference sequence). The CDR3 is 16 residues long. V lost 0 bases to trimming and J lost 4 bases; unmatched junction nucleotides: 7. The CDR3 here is CSARDSPGGITGELFF. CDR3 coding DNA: TGCAGTGCTAGAGATTCACCGGGGGGGATCACCGGGGAGCTGTTTTTT.

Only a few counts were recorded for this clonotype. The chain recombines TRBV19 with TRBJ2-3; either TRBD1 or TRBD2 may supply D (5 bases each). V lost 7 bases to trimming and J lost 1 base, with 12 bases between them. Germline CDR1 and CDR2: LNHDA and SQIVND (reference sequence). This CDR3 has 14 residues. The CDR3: CASKPGRRTDTQYF. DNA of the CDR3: TGTGCCAGTAAACCGGGACGGCGCACAGATACGCAGTATTTT.

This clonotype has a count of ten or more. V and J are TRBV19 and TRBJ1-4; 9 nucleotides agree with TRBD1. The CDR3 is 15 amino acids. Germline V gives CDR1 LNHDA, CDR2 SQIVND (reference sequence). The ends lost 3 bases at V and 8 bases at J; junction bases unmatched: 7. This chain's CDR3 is CASSIPTGGREKLFF. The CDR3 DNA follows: TGTGCCAGTAGTATCCCGACAGGGGGAAGAGAAAAACTGTTTTTT. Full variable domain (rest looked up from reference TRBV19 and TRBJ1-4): DGGITQSPKYLFRKEGQNVTLSCEQNLNHDAMYWYRQDPGQGLRLIYYSQIVNDFQKGDIAEGYSVSREKKESFPLTVTSAQKNPTAFYLCASSIPTGGREKLFFGSGTQLSVL.

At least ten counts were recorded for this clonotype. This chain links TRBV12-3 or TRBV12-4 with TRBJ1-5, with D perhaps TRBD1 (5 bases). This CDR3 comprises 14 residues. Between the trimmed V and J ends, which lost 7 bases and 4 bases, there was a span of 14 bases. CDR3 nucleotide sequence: TGTGCCAGCACGAGGGCCGGGGGGAATCAGCCCCAGCATTTT. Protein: CASTRAGGNQPQHF.

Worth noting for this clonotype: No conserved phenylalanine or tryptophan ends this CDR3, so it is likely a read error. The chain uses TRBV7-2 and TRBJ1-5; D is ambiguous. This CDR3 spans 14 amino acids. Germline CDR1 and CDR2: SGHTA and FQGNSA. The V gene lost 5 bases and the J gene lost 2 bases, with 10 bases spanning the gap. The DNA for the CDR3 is TGTGCCAGCAGCCAGCGCGGTGGCAATCAGCCCCAGCATCTT. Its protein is CASSQRGGNQPQHL.

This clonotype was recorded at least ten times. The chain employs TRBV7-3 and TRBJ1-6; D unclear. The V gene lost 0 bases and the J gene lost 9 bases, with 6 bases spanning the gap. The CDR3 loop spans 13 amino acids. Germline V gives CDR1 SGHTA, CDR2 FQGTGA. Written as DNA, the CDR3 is TGTGCCAGCAGCTTAACTTTAGCTTCACCCCTCCACTTT. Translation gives CASSLTLASPLHF.

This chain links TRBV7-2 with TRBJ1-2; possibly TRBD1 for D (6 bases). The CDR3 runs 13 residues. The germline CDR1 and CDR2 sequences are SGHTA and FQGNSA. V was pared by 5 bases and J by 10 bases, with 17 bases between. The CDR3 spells CASSRQVIGTYTF. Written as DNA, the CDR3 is TGTGCCAGCAGCCGACAGGTTATTGGGACCTACACCTTC.

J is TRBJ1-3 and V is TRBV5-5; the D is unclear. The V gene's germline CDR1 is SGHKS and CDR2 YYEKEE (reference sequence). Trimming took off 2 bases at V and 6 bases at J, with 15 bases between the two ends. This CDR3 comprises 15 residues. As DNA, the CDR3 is TGTGCCAGCAGCTTATCCGGGGAGACCGAAAACACCATATATTTT. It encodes CASSLSGETENTIYF.

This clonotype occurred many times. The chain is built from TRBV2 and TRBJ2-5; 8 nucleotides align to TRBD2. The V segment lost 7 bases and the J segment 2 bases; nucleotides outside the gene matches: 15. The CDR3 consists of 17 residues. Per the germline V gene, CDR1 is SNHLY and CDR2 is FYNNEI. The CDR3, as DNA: TGTGCCAGCACGCGGCGCGGTACTAGCGGTGGTCAAGAGACCCAGTACTTC. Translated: CASTRRGTSGGQETQYF.

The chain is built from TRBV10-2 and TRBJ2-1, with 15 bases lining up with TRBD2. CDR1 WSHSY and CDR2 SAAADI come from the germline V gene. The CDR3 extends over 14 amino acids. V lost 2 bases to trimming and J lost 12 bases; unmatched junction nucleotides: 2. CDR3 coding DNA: TGCGCCAGCAGTGAGCCGGGACTAGCGGGGGGGCAGTTCTTC. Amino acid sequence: CASSEPGLAGGQFF.

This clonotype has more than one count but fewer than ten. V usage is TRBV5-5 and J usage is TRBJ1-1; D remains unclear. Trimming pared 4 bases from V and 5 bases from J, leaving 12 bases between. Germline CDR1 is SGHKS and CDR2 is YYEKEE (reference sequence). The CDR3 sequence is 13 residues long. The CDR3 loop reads CASSATEATEAFF. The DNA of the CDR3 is TGTGCCAGCAGCGCAACGGAGGCTACTGAAGCTTTCTTT.

CDR3 nucleotides: TGCAGCGTTGTGGGACAGGGGACCTACGAGCAGTACTTC. Translating it yields CSVVGQGTYEQYF. The rearrangement links TRBV29-1 to TRBJ2-7, with TRBD1 matching over 10 bases. The germline V gene has CDR1 SQVTM and CDR2 ANQGSEA. The J segment lost 2 bases and the V segment lost 4 bases, leaving 2 bases of the junction unmatched. This CDR3 spans 13 amino acids.

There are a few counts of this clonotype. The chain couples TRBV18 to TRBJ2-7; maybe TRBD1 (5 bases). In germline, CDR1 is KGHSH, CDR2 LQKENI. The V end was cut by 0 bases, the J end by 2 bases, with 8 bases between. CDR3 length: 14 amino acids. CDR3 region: CASSPPSGTYEQYF. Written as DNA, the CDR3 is TGTGCCAGCTCACCACCTTCAGGGACCTACGAGCAGTACTTC.

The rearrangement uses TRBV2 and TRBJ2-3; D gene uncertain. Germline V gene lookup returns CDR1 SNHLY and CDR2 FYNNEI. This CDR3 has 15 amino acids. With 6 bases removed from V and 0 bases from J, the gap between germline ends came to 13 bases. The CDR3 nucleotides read TGTGCCAGCAGCGTAGGCGCCCATAGCACAGATACGCAGTATTTT. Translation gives CASSVGAHSTDTQYF. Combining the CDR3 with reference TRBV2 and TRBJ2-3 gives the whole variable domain EPEVTQTPSHQVTQMGQEVILRCVPISNHLYFYWYRQILGQKVEFLVSFYNNEISEKSEIFDDQFSVERPDGSNFTLKIRSTKLEDSAMYFCASSVGAHSTDTQYFGPGTRLTVL.

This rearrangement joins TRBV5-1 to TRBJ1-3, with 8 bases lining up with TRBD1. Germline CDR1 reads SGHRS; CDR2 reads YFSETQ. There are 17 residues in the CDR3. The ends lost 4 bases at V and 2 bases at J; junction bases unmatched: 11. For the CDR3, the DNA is TGCGCCAGCAGCCCCCGAGACAGGGGAATGACTGGAAACACCATATATTTT. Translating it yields CASSPRDRGMTGNTIYF.

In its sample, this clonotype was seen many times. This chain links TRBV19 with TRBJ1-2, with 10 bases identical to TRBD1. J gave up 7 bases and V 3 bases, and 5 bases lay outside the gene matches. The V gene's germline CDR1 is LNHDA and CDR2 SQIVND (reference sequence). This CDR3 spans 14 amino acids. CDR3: CASSIPRQGAGYTF. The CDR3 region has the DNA TGTGCCAGTAGTATCCCCCGACAGGGGGCTGGCTACACCTTC.

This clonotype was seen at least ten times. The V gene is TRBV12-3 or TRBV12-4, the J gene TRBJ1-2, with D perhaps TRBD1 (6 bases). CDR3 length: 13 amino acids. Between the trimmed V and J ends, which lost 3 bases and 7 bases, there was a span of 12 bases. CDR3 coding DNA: TGTGCCAGCAGTTTGCAGGGGAAGGGTGGCTACACCTTC. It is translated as CASSLQGKGGYTF.

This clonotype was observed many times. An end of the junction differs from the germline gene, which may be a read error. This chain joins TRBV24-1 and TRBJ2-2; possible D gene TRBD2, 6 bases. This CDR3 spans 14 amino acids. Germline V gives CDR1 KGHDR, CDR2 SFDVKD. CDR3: CATSGLGGTGELFF. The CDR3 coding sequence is TGTGCCACCAGTGGTTTGGGGGGCACCGGGGAGCTGTTTTTT.

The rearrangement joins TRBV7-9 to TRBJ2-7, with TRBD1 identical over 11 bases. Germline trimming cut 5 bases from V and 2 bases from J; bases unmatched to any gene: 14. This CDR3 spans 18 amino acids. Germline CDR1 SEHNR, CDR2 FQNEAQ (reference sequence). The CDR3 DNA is TGTGCCAGCAGCCAGGACAGGGGGCAGAAAAGAGGACCCTACGAGCAGTACTTC. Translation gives CASSQDRGQKRGPYEQYF.

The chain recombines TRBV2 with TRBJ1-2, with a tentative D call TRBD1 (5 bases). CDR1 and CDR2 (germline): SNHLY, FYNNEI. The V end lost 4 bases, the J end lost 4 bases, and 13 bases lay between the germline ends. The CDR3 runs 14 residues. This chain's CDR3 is CASSGRRQSYGYTF. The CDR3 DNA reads TGTGCCAGCAGTGGACGCCGACAGAGCTATGGCTACACCTTC.

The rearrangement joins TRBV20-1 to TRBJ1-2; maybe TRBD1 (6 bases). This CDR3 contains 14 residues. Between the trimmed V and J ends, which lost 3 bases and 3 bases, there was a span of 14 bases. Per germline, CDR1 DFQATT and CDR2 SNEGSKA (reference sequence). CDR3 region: CSARGALGDYGYTF. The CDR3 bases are TGCAGTGCTAGGGGGGCACTGGGTGACTATGGCTACACCTTC.

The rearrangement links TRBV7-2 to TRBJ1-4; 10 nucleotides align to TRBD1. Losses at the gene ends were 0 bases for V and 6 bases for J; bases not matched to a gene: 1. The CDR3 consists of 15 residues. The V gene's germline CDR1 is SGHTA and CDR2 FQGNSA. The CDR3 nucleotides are TGTGCCAGCAGCTTAGCGGGGACAGGGGATGAAAAACTGTTTTTT. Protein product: CASSLAGTGDEKLFF.

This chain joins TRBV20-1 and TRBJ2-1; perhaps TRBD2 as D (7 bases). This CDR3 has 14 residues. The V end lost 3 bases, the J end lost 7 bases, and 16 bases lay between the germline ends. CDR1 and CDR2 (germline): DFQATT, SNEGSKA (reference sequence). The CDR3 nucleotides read TGCAGTGCTAGCGGGGGGCTCTTCCCTAATGAGCAGTTCTTC. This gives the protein CSASGGLFPNEQFF.

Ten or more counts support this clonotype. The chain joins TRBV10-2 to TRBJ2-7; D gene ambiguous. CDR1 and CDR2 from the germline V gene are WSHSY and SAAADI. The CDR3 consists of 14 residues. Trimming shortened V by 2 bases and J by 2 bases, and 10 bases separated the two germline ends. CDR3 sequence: CASSEGWSTYEQYF. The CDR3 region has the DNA TGCGCCAGCAGTGAGGGTTGGTCAACCTACGAGCAGTACTTC.

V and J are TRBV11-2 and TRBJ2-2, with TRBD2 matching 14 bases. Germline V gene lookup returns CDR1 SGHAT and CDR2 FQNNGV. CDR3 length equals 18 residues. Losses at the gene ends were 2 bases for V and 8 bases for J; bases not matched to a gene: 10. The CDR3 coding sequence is TGTGCCAGCAGCTTACGACCGCAGACTAGCGGGGGGGCAGGGGAGCTGTTTTTT. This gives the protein CASSLRPQTSGGAGELFF.